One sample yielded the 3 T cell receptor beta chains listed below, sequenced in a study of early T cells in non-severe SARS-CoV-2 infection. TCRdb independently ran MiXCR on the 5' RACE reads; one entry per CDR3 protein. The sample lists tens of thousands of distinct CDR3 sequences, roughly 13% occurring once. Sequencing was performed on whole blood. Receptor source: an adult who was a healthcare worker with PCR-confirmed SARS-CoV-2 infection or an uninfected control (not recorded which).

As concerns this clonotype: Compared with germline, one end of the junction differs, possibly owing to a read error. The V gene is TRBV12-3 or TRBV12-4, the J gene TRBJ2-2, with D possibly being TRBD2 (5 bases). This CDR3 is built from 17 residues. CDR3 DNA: TGTGCCAGCAGTTGGGCAGGAGGAAAAAAGGGCACCGGGGAGCTGTTTTTC. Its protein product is CASSWAGGKKGTGELFF.

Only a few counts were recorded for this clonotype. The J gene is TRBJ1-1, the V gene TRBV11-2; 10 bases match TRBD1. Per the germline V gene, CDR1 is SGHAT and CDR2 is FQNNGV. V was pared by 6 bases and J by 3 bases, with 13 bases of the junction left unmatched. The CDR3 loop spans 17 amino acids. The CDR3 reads CASRHLRGQGRHTEAFF. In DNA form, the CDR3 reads TGTGCCAGCAGGCACCTACGGGGACAGGGGAGGCACACTGAAGCTTTCTTT.

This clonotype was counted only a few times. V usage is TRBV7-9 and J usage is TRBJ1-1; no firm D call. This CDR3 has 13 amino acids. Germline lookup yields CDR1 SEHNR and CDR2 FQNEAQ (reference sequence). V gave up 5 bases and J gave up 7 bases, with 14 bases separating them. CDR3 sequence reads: CASSARTANEAFF. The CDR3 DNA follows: TGTGCCAGCAGCGCCAGGACGGCTAATGAAGCTTTCTTT.